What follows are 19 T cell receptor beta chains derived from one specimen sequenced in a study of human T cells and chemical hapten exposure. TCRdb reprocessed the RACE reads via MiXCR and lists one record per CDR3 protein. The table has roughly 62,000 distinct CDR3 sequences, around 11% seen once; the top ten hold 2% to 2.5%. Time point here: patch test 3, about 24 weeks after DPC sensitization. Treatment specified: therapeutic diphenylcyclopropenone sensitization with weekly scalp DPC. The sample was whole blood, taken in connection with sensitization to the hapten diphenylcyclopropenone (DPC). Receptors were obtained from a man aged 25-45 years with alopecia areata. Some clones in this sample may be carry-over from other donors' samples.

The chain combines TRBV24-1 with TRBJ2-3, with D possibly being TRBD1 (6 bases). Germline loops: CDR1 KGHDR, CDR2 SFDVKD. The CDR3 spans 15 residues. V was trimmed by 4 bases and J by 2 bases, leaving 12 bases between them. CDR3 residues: CATSEGQHPTDTQYF. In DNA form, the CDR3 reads TGTGCCACCAGTGAAGGACAGCATCCCACAGATACGCAGTATTTT.

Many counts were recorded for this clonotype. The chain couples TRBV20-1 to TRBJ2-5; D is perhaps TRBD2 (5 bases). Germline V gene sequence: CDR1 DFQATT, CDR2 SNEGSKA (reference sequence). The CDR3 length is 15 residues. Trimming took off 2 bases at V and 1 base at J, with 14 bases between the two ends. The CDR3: CSARPAEEVQETQYF. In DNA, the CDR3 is TGCAGTGCTAGACCAGCCGAGGAGGTCCAAGAGACCCAGTACTTC.

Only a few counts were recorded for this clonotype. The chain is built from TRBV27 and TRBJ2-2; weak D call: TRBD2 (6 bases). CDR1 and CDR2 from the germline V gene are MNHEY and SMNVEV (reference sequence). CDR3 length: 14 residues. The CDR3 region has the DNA TGTGTTTCGAGGAGGGCCTCGAACACCGGGGAGCTGTTTTTT. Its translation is CVSRRASNTGELFF.

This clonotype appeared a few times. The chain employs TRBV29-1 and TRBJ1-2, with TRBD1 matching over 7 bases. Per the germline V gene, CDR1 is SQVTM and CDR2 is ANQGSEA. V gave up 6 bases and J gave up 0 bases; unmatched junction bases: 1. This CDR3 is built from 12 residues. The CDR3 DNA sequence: TGCAGCGTAGGGACAGCTAACTATGGCTACACCTTC. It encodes CSVGTANYGYTF.

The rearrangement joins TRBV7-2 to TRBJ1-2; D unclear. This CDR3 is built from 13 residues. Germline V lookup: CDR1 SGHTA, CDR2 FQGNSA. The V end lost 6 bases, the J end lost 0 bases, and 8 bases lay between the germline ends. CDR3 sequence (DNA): TGTGCCAGCAGAGGTTCAGCTAACTATGGCTACACCTTC. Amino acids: CASRGSANYGYTF.

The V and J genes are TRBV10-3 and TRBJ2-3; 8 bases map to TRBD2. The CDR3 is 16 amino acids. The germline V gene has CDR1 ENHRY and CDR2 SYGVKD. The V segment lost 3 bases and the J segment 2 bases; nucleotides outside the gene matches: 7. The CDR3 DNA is TGTGCCATCAGTGATGACGCGGGGGGAAACACAGATACGCAGTATTTT. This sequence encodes CAISDDAGGNTDTQYF.

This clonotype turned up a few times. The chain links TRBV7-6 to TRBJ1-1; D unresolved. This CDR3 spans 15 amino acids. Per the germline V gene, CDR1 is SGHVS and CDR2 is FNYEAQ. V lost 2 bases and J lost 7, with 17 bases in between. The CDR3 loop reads CASSLYSESYIEAFF. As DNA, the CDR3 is TGTGCCAGCAGCTTATATTCTGAGAGTTACATTGAAGCTTTCTTT.

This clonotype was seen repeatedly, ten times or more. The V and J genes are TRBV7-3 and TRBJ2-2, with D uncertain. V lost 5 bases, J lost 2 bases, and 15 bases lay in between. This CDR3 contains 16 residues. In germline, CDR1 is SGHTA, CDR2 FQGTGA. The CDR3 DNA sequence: TGTGCCAGCAGCCCCGGACGGATCCTTAACACCGGGGAGCTGTTTTTT. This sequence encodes CASSPGRILNTGELFF. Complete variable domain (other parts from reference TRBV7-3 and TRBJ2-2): GAGVSQTPSNKVTEKGKYVELRCDPISGHTALYWYRQSLGQGPEFLIYFQGTGAADDSGLPNDRFFAVRPEGSVSTLKIQRTERGDSAVYLCASSPGRILNTGELFFGEGSRLTVL.

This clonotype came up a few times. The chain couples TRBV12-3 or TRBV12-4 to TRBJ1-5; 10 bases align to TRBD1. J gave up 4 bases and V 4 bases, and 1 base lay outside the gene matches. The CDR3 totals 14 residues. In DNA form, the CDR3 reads TGTGCCAGCAGTTGGACAGGGGGAAATCAGCCCCAGCATTTT. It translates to CASSWTGGNQPQHF.

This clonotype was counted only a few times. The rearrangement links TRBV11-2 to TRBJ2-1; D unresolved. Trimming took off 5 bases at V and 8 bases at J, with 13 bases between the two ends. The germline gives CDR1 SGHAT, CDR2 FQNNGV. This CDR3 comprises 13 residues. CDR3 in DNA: TGTGCCAGCAGCGAGAGAACGCGCGATGAGCAGTTCTTC. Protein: CASSERTRDEQFF.

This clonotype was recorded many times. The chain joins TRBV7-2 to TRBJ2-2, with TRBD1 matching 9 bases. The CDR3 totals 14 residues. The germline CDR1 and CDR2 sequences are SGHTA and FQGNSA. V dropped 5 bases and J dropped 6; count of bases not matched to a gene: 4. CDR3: CASSATGGPGELFF. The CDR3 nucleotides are TGTGCCAGCAGCGCTACAGGGGGCCCCGGGGAGCTGTTTTTT. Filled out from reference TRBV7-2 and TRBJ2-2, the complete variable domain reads GAGVSQSPSNKVTEKGKDVELRCDPISGHTALYWYRQSLGQGLEFLIYFQGNSAPDKSGLPSDRFSAERTGGSVSTLTIQRTQQEDSAVYLCASSATGGPGELFFGEGSRLTVL.

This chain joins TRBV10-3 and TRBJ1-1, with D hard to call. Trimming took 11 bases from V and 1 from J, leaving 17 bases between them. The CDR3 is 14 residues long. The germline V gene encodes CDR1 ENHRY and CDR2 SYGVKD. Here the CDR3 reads CALRAVSKNTEAFF. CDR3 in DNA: TGTGCCCTCCGGGCAGTATCTAAGAACACTGAAGCTTTCTTT.

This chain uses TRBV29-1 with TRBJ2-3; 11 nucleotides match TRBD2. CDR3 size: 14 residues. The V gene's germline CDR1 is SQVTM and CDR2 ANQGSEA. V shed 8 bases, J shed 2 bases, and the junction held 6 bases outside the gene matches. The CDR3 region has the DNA TGCAGCCCCAGACTAGCGGGGCTCACAGATACGCAGTATTTT. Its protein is CSPRLAGLTDTQYF.

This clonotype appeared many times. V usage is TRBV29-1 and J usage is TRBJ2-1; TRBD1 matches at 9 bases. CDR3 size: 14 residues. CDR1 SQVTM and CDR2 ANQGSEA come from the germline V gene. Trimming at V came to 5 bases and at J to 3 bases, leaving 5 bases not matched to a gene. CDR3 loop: CSVLRDRDYNEQFF. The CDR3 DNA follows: TGCAGCGTTCTCCGGGACAGGGACTACAATGAGCAGTTCTTC.

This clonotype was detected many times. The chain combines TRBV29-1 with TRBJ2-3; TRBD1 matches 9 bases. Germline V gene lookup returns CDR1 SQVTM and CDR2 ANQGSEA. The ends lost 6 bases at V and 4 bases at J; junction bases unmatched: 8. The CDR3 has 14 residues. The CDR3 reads CSVTRDREADTQYF. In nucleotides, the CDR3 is TGCAGCGTCACCAGGGACAGGGAAGCAGATACGCAGTATTTT.

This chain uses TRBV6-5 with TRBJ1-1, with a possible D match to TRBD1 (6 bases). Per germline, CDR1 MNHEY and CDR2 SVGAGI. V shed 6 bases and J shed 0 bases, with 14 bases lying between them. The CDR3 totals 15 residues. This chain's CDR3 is CASRVDSNMNTEAFF. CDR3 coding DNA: TGTGCCAGCAGGGTGGACAGCAACATGAACACTGAAGCTTTCTTT.

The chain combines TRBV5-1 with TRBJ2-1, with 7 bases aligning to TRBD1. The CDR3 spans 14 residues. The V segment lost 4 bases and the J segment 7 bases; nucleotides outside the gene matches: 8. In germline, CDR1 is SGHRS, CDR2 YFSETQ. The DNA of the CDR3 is TGCGCCAGCAGCGTACCGGACAGGTCTAATGAGCAGTTCTTC. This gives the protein CASSVPDRSNEQFF.

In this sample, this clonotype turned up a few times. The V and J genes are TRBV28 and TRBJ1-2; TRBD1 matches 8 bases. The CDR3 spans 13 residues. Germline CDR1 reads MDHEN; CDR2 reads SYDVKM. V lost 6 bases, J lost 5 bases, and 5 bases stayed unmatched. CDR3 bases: TGTGCCAGCAGCCCCGGACAGGGTTATGGCTACACCTTC. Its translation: CASSPGQGYGYTF.

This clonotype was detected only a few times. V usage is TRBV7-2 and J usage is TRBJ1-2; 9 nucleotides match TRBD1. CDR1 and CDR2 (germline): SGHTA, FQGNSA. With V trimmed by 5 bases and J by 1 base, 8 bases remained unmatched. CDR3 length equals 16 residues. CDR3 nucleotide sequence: TGTGCCAGCAGCAGGGGCGGGACAGGGAATAACTATGGCTACACCTTC. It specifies CASSRGGTGNNYGYTF.